The 28 T cell receptor beta chains below come from one sample, sequenced in a study of blood T cells in healthy people across ages. A second about 7 to 12 cycle PCR used barcoded and J-beta primers. TCRdb fed the 5' RACE reads into MiXCR, producing one record per CDR3 protein. This table holds 1.5 million to 2 million distinct CDR3 sequences, about 28% found once. Specimen: blood. Source of these receptors: a woman under 40 in good health.

This clonotype has just a few counts. This chain joins TRBV6-5 and TRBJ2-3; TRBD2 matches 12 bases. This CDR3 spans 15 amino acids. Germline V gene sequence: CDR1 MNHEY, CDR2 SVGAGI. Germline trimming cut 6 bases from V and 5 bases from J; bases unmatched to any gene: 6. CDR3 in amino acids: CASRHLAGGGDTQYF. CDR3 nucleotide sequence: TGTGCCAGCAGACACCTAGCGGGAGGGGGAGATACGCAGTATTTT.

This clonotype has a single count. The J gene is TRBJ1-1, the V gene TRBV19; no firm D call. This CDR3 comprises 12 residues. The germline V gene encodes CDR1 LNHDA and CDR2 SQIVND (reference sequence). V was clipped by 6 bases and J by 4 bases, with 9 bases between them. The CDR3, as DNA: TGTGCCAGTAGGGCGATGAGCACTGAAGCTTTCTTT. It is translated as CASRAMSTEAFF. Variable domain in full (rest from reference TRBV19 and TRBJ1-1): DGGITQSPKYLFRKEGQNVTLSCEQNLNHDAMYWYRQDPGQGLRLIYYSQIVNDFQKGDIAEGYSVSREKKESFPLTVTSAQKNPTAFYLCASRAMSTEAFFGQGTRLTVV.

This clonotype was recorded once. A much larger clone sits a single nucleotide away, making a read error possible. The chain is built from TRBV25-1 and TRBJ2-7; 9 nucleotides match TRBD2. The germline V gene encodes CDR1 MGHDK and CDR2 SYGVNS. This CDR3 is 13 amino acids long. After removal of 4 bases from V and 7 bases from J, the junction contained 5 bases not matched to a gene. This CDR3 is CASSGAGGREQYV. The DNA of the CDR3 is TGTGCCAGCAGTGGCGCGGGAGGGCGAGAGCAGTACGTC.

This clonotype was found a few times. The chain is built from TRBV7-6 and TRBJ1-5; 9 positions match TRBD1. Losses at the gene ends were 6 bases for V and 6 bases for J; bases not matched to a gene: 6. Per the germline V gene, CDR1 is SGHVS and CDR2 is FNYEAQ. The CDR3 has 14 amino acids. CDR3 protein: CASSPGQGIQPQHF. The CDR3 nucleotides read TGTGCCAGCAGTCCTGGACAGGGGATTCAGCCCCAGCATTTT.

The chain has TRBV24-1 and TRBJ2-3; D might be TRBD1 or TRBD2, each matching 5 bases. The germline V gene encodes CDR1 KGHDR and CDR2 SFDVKD. V lost 2 bases and J lost 11, with 19 bases in between. The CDR3 is 15 amino acids. CDR3: CATSDSGTEPSGQYF. CDR3 coding DNA: TGTGCCACCAGTGATTCCGGGACCGAACCCTCTGGGCAGTATTTT.

The V call is TRBV2, the J call TRBJ2-7, with D unresolved. CDR1 and CDR2 from the germline V gene are SNHLY and FYNNEI. The V gene lost 6 bases and the J gene lost 1 base, with 16 bases spanning the gap. The CDR3 is 15 residues long. The CDR3 DNA reads TGTGCCAGCAGCCGTGGGTTACAAAAATCCTACGAGCAGTACTTC. This sequence encodes CASSRGLQKSYEQYF.

The CDR3 reads CASSQKPGQGSTYNQPQHF. CDR3 DNA sequence: TGTGCCAGCAGCCAGAAGCCGGGACAGGGGTCCACATACAATCAGCCCCAGCATTTT. The V gene is TRBV7-8, the J gene TRBJ1-5, with 10 bases identical to TRBD1. The V and J ends lost 5 bases and 3 bases, in that order; junction bases with no gene match: 16. The CDR3 is 19 amino acids. Germline assignment: CDR1 SGHVS and CDR2 FQNEAQ.

This chain uses TRBV9 with TRBJ2-3, with 11 positions matching TRBD2. The CDR3 consists of 18 residues. V lost 4 bases, J lost 5 bases, and 15 bases stayed unmatched. Germline loops: CDR1 SGDLS, CDR2 YYNGEE. In DNA, the CDR3 is TGTGCCAGCAGCCTCCAACCCCAACTAGCGGGAGTCAGAGATACGCAGTATTTT. Encoded protein: CASSLQPQLAGVRDTQYF.

This clonotype has only a few counts. The CDR3 DNA sequence: TGTGCCAGCAGCTTGGGACGGCAGAACACCGGGGAGCTGTTTTTT. This sequence encodes CASSLGRQNTGELFF. The chain has TRBV7-2 and TRBJ2-2; D is tentatively TRBD1 or TRBD2 (5 bases each). With 3 bases removed from V and 1 base from J, the gap between germline ends came to 9 bases. The CDR3 is 15 residues long. The germline CDR1 and CDR2 sequences are SGHTA and FQGNSA.

The table lists this clonotype with many counts. This sequence joins TRBV5-1 and TRBJ2-1, with D unresolved. The V gene lost 3 bases and the J gene lost 0 bases, with 7 bases spanning the gap. The CDR3 extends over 14 amino acids. Germline V lookup: CDR1 SGHRS, CDR2 YFSETQ. The CDR3: CASSSGVSYNEQFF. CDR3 bases: TGCGCCAGCAGCTCTGGGGTCTCCTACAATGAGCAGTTCTTC.

A note on this clonotype: One base away lies a much larger clone, so this may be a sequencing read error. The chain couples TRBV20-1 to TRBJ1-6; tentatively, D is TRBD1 (5 bases). V gave up 6 bases and J gave up 18 bases, with 21 bases separating them. CDR1 is DFQATT, CDR2 SNEGSKA, per germline (reference sequence). This CDR3 spans 12 amino acids. In nucleotides, the CDR3 is TGCAGTGCCCCAAGGCTCGGGGCCACCCGCCACTTT. Amino acids: CSAPRLGATRHF.

The CDR3 sequence: CASSRGQTGDEQYF. CDR3 nucleotide sequence: TGTGCCAGCTCCAGAGGCCAAACAGGGGACGAGCAGTACTTC. The V and J genes are TRBV11-2 and TRBJ2-7; 7 positions agree with TRBD1. CDR1 and CDR2 (germline): SGHAT, FQNNGV. J gave up 5 bases and V 8 bases, and 12 bases lay outside the gene matches. The CDR3 extends over 14 amino acids.

This clonotype was counted only a few times. V gene TRBV10-1 combines with J gene TRBJ1-4; D call uncertain. CDR3 length: 13 amino acids. V shed 10 bases and J shed 0 bases, with 9 bases lying between them. Per the germline V gene, CDR1 is WNHNN and CDR2 is SYGVQD (reference sequence). The CDR3 reads CATQLTTNEKLFF. DNA for the CDR3: TGCGCCACACAGCTCACAACTAATGAAAAACTGTTTTTT.

The V and J genes are TRBV3-1 and TRBJ1-2; possible D gene TRBD1, 5 bases. The V and J ends lost 4 bases and 3 bases respectively, with 12 bases between them. Per germline, CDR1 LGHDT and CDR2 YNNKEL (reference sequence). The CDR3 loop spans 14 amino acids. The CDR3 DNA follows: TGTGCCAGCAGCCTGGACAAGGCCTACTATGGCTACACCTTC. It codes for CASSLDKAYYGYTF.

This clonotype has only a few counts. The chain links TRBV7-9 to TRBJ2-3; unclear D gene. The CDR3 runs to 12 residues. The ends were cut back, 6 bases at V and 8 bases at J, with 12 bases in the middle. The germline CDR1 and CDR2 sequences are SEHNR and FQNEAQ (reference sequence). The CDR3 loop is CASRGLTGTQYF. The CDR3 DNA sequence: TGTGCCAGCAGGGGTCTAACGGGTACGCAGTATTTT.

This clonotype occurred a few times. A clone one base away is much larger, so this may be a read error. This chain uses TRBV7-2 with TRBJ2-5; tentative D call: TRBD1 (6 bases). The better agreement between TRBJ2-1 and the DNA end casts doubt on the J call. The CDR3 runs to 14 residues. Germline CDR1 and CDR2: SGHTA and FQGNSA. CDR3 bases: TGTGCCAGCAGCTCACAGGGAAGCCAAGAGACCCAGTTCTTC. Translating it yields CASSSQGSQETQFF.

This chain uses TRBV29-1 with TRBJ2-5; 10 bases align to TRBD1. V lost 6 bases, J lost 5 bases, and 6 bases stayed unmatched. The CDR3 sequence is 13 residues long. Germline V lookup: CDR1 SQVTM, CDR2 ANQGSEA. CDR3 sequence (DNA): TGCAGCGTAGGGGACAGGGGTGGGGAGACCCAGTACTTC. It is translated as CSVGDRGGETQYF.

This clonotype was counted many times. One junction end disagrees with the germline gene, perhaps due to a read error. The genes are TRBV5-1 and TRBJ2-3; 8 bases line up with TRBD1. Germline values: CDR1 SGHRS, CDR2 YFSETQ. The CDR3 totals 14 residues. CDR3 sequence reads: CASSSGQGRDTQYF. DNA of the CDR3: TGTGCCAGCAGCTCAGGACAGGGCAGGGATACGCAGTATTTT.

This clonotype was detected only a few times. J is TRBJ2-5 and V is TRBV24-1; either TRBD1 or TRBD2 may fit D (5 bases each). Deletions cut 10 bases from V and 4 bases from J, with 21 bases between. This CDR3 region has 15 residues. Germline V gene sequence: CDR1 KGHDR, CDR2 SFDVKD. CDR3 in DNA: TGTGCCACGGGGCTCCCGGGGCGCGGACGAGAGACCCAGTACTTC. This codes for CATGLPGRGRETQYF.

The chain employs TRBV20-1 and TRBJ2-5; a possible D gene is TRBD2 (5 bases). V was cut by 0 bases and J by 4 bases, with 15 bases left in between. Germline V CDR1 and CDR2: DFQATT, SNEGSKA (reference sequence). The CDR3 is 15 residues long. CDR3 sequence (DNA): TGCAGTGCTAGAGATCTTCTTGGAGGTGGAGAGACCCAGTACTTC. Translating it yields CSARDLLGGGETQYF.

As regards this clonotype: It is likely a read error, because the conserved phenylalanine at the end of the CDR3 is missing. The chain joins TRBV7-9 to TRBJ2-5; D is unresolved. CDR3 length: 12 residues. Germline V gene lookup returns CDR1 SEHNR and CDR2 FQNEAQ (reference sequence). The germline V and J ends were trimmed by 1 base and 11 bases, with 11 bases remaining between them. Here the CDR3 DNA reads TGTGCCAGCAGCTTAGAGAAAGAAGGGCAGTACTAC. Translating gives CASSLEKEGQYY.

The rearrangement links TRBV12-3 or TRBV12-4 to TRBJ2-3; 7 bases line up with TRBD1. V dropped 5 bases and J dropped 4; count of bases not matched to a gene: 9. This CDR3 is built from 15 residues. Here the CDR3 DNA reads TGTGCCAGCAGTCCCGGGACAGTGAACGCAGATACGCAGTATTTT. It encodes CASSPGTVNADTQYF.

The table lists this clonotype with a few counts. The junction differs from germline at one of its ends, possibly a read error. CDR3 nucleotides: TGTGCCACCAGTGAGCCTCCGGGTAGCGGGAGGACCTACAATGAGCAGTTCTTC. This gives the protein CATSEPPGSGRTYNEQFF. The rearrangement joins TRBV10-3 to TRBJ2-1; TRBD2 matches at 10 bases. The CDR3 loop spans 18 amino acids. Germline CDR1 and CDR2: ENHRY and SYGVKD.

Worth noting for this clonotype: Being one base from a much bigger clone, this may be a read error. The CDR3 region has the DNA TGTGCCATCAGTGAGTCGACGGGACAGCAAGTGACCCAGTACTTC. Translated: CAISESTGQQVTQYF. The V and J genes are TRBV10-3 and TRBJ2-5; 7 positions agree with TRBD1. The length of the CDR3 is 15 residues. Germline values: CDR1 ENHRY, CDR2 SYGVKD.

The chain links TRBV5-1 to TRBJ2-3; D unclear. The germline gives CDR1 SGHRS, CDR2 YFSETQ. Trimming removed 5 bases at V and 9 bases at J, with 7 bases between. This CDR3 contains 10 residues. The CDR3 spells CASSGVTQYF. Written as DNA, the CDR3 is TGCGCCAGCAGTGGGGTCACGCAGTATTTT.

The chain carries TRBV24-1 and TRBJ1-2; 8 nucleotides line up with TRBD1. Germline V gene sequence: CDR1 KGHDR, CDR2 SFDVKD. J was trimmed by 11 bases and V by 0 bases; bases with no gene match: 4. The CDR3 is 13 amino acids. In DNA form, the CDR3 reads TGTGCCACCAGTGATTTGGGGGACAGGCGGTACACCTTC. Translated: CATSDLGDRRYTF.

This clonotype has only a few counts. The chain is built from TRBV27 and TRBJ1-1; TRBD1 matches 7 bases. This CDR3 spans 17 amino acids. J lost 5 bases, V lost 3 bases, and 15 bases had no gene match. Germline V gives CDR1 MNHEY, CDR2 SMNVEV (reference sequence). In nucleotides, the CDR3 is TGTGCCAGCAGTTTCATCAGGACAGGAGGAGTTAGGACTGAAGCTTTCTTT. Residues: CASSFIRTGGVRTEAFF.

The chain joins TRBV24-1 to TRBJ2-1, with 14 bases identical to TRBD2. Germline lookup yields CDR1 KGHDR and CDR2 SFDVKD. Germline trimming cut 4 bases from V and 8 bases from J; bases unmatched to any gene: 6. The CDR3 length is 16 residues. The CDR3 DNA follows: TGTGCCACCAGTGACGGAGGGACTAGCGGGAGAGATGAGCAGTTCTTC. It yields the protein CATSDGGTSGRDEQFF.